This T cell receptor beta chain was identified in a study of T cells in Graves' hyperthyroidism and ophthalmopathy. The overall study: Once the initial diagnosis was made, peripheral blood was obtained before any treatment. General observations from the study: Blood also held most thyroid clonotypes expanded beyond 0.001.

Looked up from germline, CDR1 is ENHRY and CDR2 is SYGVKD. There are 14 residues in the CDR3. The trim removed 2 bases at V and 7 bases at J, leaving 1 base unmatched. Ten or more counts support this clonotype. Its antigen is not known. Regions amplified from RNA transcripts were the TCR beta CDR3 regions. Primed by the HTBI set, a first-round RT-PCR was run on the TCR CDR3. TCRdb ran MiXCR on the multiplex PCR reads and lists one entry per CDR3 protein. The sample holds about 360,000 distinct CDR3 sequences, roughly 13% seen once. It was uncontrolled infection, other autoimmune disease, pregnancy or lactation that excluded patients.

This receptor was identified in a woman aged 18 to 35 with Graves' hyperthyroidism. The chain carries TRBV10-3 and TRBJ1-6, with 8 bases aligning to TRBD1. What was sequenced was blood. CDR3 residues: CAISETGGNSPLHF. CDR3 bases: TGTGCCATCAGTGAGACAGGGGGGAATTCACCCCTCCACTTT.